This paragraph reports one T cell receptor beta chain. The specificity of this receptor is unknown. No quality values exist for individual bases; no much larger clone is one base distant. The data derive from a study of robustness of blood B and T cell sequencing (dated by TCRdb to the late 2010s). With regard to the full study: The goal of the study was to find out how much peripheral blood is required to reliably describe the TCRbeta and IgG repertoires of an individual. As technical replicates, two replicate TCRbeta cDNA libraries were prepared from one shared RNA pool derived from a single 10 ml draw. In each of the ten independently drawn blood samples, both the TCRbeta and the IgG repertoires were quantified. The research as a whole found: Evidence of cross-contamination, likely resulting from batch processing, was observed in one pair of TCRbeta libraries, and the UMI-sequence pairs shared between the two libraries were removed. Because EDTA tubes had to be fractionated immediately, the use of EDTA tubes in multi-site collections was limited. TCRbeta rarefaction curves did not fully plateau, suggesting under-sequencing or many low-abundance clonotypes. Pooling tubes did not make the overlap of rare TCRbeta clonotypes any better, which implies that much larger blood volumes would be needed to capture those rare clonotypes. Coverage of the top 10,000 TCRbeta clonotypes approached saturation when 3 or 4 tubes (roughly 29-45 ml blood) were combined. The 1,000 most abundant TCRbeta clonotypes from the pooled draws were found in every single 10 ml sample. Between the technical replicate libraries, approximately 95% of the top 10,000 TCRbeta clonotypes in one library were also present in the other library.

Library method: PCR. TCRdb shows the sequencer as Illumina MiSeq. Synthesis of cDNA relied on SMARTScribe reverse transcriptase together with a 5' template-switch oligo that added a universal priming site. The template-switch oligo carried a 12-nucleotide random unique molecular identifier (UMI) that tagged each cDNA molecule. During reverse transcription, TCRbeta transcripts were targeted using chain-specific reverse primers. Uracil DNA glycosylase treatment was used to remove residual template-switch adapters, and a Qiagen MinElute kit was used to purify the cDNA. The first PCR ran for roughly 20 cycles with KAPA HiFi HotStart ReadyMix and step-out primers, divided among four 50 microliter reactions. First-round PCR products were gel-purified before further amplification. Illumina Nextera adapters were attached in a second PCR of seven to eight cycles, and the libraries were then purified and pooled. For each TCRbeta molecule, the UMI barcode was captured by a 50-nucleotide 5' read. The authors processed their data as follows. The MIGEC toolkit was used to group reads by UMI into consensus reads. Final reads were produced by merging forward and reverse consensus reads with PEAR. Identical UMI-sequence pairs found in more than one library were treated as cross-sample contamination and removed by a custom decontamination script. MIGMAP, a wrapper around IgBLAST, was used for V(D)J assignment and CDR3 extraction. A TCR clonotype was defined as sharing the same V gene, J gene and CDR3 amino acid sequence, and CDR1 and CDR2 were not sequenced. TCRdb's own reprocessing of the public reads used fastp at Q25 and MiXCR and kept productive beta chains. Each record represents a unique CDR3 protein, reported with the most common genes and DNA among its rows. These V and J calls rely on TCRdb rather than the paper's analysis. This sample has about 1,300 distinct CDR3 sequences in its table, and around 73% of those were observed once. The top ten clones comprise less than 45% of the sample.

Reading from cysteine to phenylalanine, the CDR3 counts 16 amino acids. Only the CDR3 part of the read is kept: 48 bases, read in frame from the first base. Via the germline V gene, CDR1 is SGHVS and CDR2 FNYEAQ. A distance of 18 bases separates the germline ends of V and J, which lose 5 bases and 1 base respectively. mRNA, which captures expressed receptors, was used instead of genomic DNA for quantification of TCRbeta repertoires. Without cell sorting, buffy coat leukocytes were collected into Trizol, and RNA was extracted using the Direct-zol RNA MiniPrep Plus kit. To separate plasma, buffy coat and red blood cells, EDTA blood tubes were immediately centrifuged at 4 degrees C.

The receptor chain draws on TRBV7-6 and TRBJ2-7; the D call could be TRBD1 or TRBD2, with each sharing 7 bases. Material for sequencing was peripheral blood. The receptor's source is a human donor in good health. The CDR3 has the sequence CASSEAGRGHSYEQYF. The nucleotide sequence reads as follows: TGTGCCAGCAGCGAGGCTGGGAGGGGGCATTCCTACGAGCAGTACTTC.